Listed here are 10 T cell receptor beta chains from one sample, sequenced in a study of T cell responses to AZD1222 COVID-19 vaccine. The protocol was immunoSEQ multiplex PCR, while the TCRdb copy is restricted to in-frame clones and leaves out a portion. The repertoire consists of about 130,000 clones, with 80% to 90% occurring once and the leading ten covering roughly a sixth. The specimen comprised peripheral blood, sampled on day 0 of MenACWY control vaccination. Receptors originate from an adult in good health.

This CDR3 is CASSLAAVSQPQHF. For the CDR3, the DNA is TGTGCCAGCAGCTTAGCCGCCGTTAGTCAGCCCCAGCATTTT. The chain employs TRBV7-2 and TRBJ1-5; D gene uncertain. The germline CDR1 and CDR2 sequences are SGHTA and FQGNSA. The germline V and J ends were trimmed by 0 bases and 6 bases, with 9 bases remaining between them. The CDR3 runs to 14 residues.

The V gene is TRBV9, the J gene TRBJ2-7, with 15 bases lining up with TRBD2. V lost 3 bases, J lost 6 bases, and 4 bases stayed unmatched. There are 15 residues in the CDR3. Germline CDR1 reads SGDLS; CDR2 reads YYNGEE. CDR3 DNA: TGTGCCAGCAGCGCAGGGACTAGCGGGAGGAGCGAGCAGTACTTC. Protein sequence: CASSAGTSGRSEQYF.

The table lists this clone with a few counts. The rearrangement uses TRBV19 and TRBJ1-6; D is ambiguous. Germline lookup yields CDR1 LNHDA and CDR2 SQIVND (reference sequence). Deletions cut 9 bases from V and 2 bases from J, with 8 bases between. CDR3 size: 13 residues. Here the CDR3 DNA reads TGTGCCAGGGGTGGCCCCTATAATTCACCCCTCCACTTT. It yields the protein CARGGPYNSPLHF. The full variable domain, in which reference TRBV19 and TRBJ1-6 provide the parts outside the CDR3, is DGGITQSPKYLFRKEGQNVTLSCEQNLNHDAMYWYRQDPGQGLRLIYYSQIVNDFQKGDIAEGYSVSREKKESFPLTVTSAQKNPTAFYLCARGGPYNSPLHFGNGTRLTVT.

The J gene is TRBJ2-2, the V gene TRBV19; D is possibly TRBD1 (6 bases). V shed 4 bases and J shed 4 bases, with 13 bases lying between them. CDR3 length equals 15 residues. The V gene's germline CDR1 is LNHDA and CDR2 SQIVND (reference sequence). For the CDR3, the DNA is TGTGCCAGTAGTAAAATCGGGACACCCACCGGGGAGCTGTTTTTT. Protein: CASSKIGTPTGELFF.

This clone was picked up a small number of times. It is unclear where the CDR3 begins or ends on the DNA, so no DNA is shown, and the CDR3 is as TCRdb lists it. The V and J genes are TRBV19 and TRBJ1-6. The CDR3 numbers 13 amino acids, ends counted. Germline CDR1 is LNHDA and CDR2 is SQIVND (reference sequence). The CDR3 protein is CASTSGYNSPLHF.

The chain couples TRBV11-2 to TRBJ2-1, with unresolved D. This CDR3 region has 14 residues. The V end lost 7 bases, the J end lost 3 bases, and 13 bases lay between the germline ends. Germline V gene sequence: CDR1 SGHAT, CDR2 FQNNGV. CDR3 sequence reads: CASTLRPNYNEQFF. The CDR3 nucleotides are TGTGCCAGCACCCTAAGGCCTAACTACAATGAGCAGTTCTTC.

To note about this clone: Other DNA sequences in this specimen translate into the identical CDR3. The gene calls are TRBV24-1 and TRBJ2-2; no firm D call. The CDR3 is 14 residues long. Germline CDR1 and CDR2: KGHDR and SFDVKD. Trimming removed 2 bases from V and 5 bases from J, with 8 bases in between. The CDR3 loop reads CATSDYPGTGELFF. The CDR3 DNA is TGTGCCACCAGTGATTATCCAGGTACCGGGGAGCTGTTTTTT.

The chain uses TRBV28 and TRBJ2-3; no firm D call. CDR3 length: 12 residues. Deletions cut 7 bases from V and 6 bases from J, with 11 bases between. Germline V lookup: CDR1 MDHEN, CDR2 SYDVKM. CDR3 sequence reads: CASTALGDTQYF. DNA of the CDR3: TGTGCCAGCACCGCCTTAGGGGATACGCAGTATTTT.

The rearrangement joins TRBV5-1 to TRBJ1-5; D possibly corresponds to TRBD1 (6 bases). V was trimmed by 4 bases and J by 3 bases, leaving 17 bases between them. CDR1 is SGHRS, CDR2 YFSETQ, per germline. The CDR3 has 16 residues. CDR3 in DNA: TGCGCCAGCAGCCCCGGACAGTTGATGGTCAATCAGCCCCAGCATTTT. Encoded protein: CASSPGQLMVNQPQHF.

The chain recombines TRBV5-6 with TRBJ1-2; D possibly corresponds to TRBD1 (6 bases). Deletions cut 6 bases from V and 8 bases from J, with 20 bases between. This CDR3 has 14 residues. Germline CDR1 reads SGHDT; CDR2 reads YYEEEE. The CDR3: CASTVGRGMEGYTF. The CDR3 DNA reads TGTGCCAGCACCGTGGGGAGGGGGATGGAAGGCTACACCTTC.